This TCR beta chain is drawn from a study of response to subunit inactivated influenza vaccine. Broader study findings: Each seasonal influenza vaccination recruits few new T cells, the authors suggested.

Germline assignment: CDR1 GTSNPN and CDR2 SVGIG (reference sequence). The CDR3 is 12 amino acids. V gave up 4 bases and J gave up 2 bases, with 9 bases separating them. From the RT-PCR reads, TCRdb called clonotypes with MiXCR, one entry per CDR3 protein. The sample records 650,000 to 700,000 distinct CDR3 sequences, 15% to 19% being singletons. Notes on this clonotype: Its antigen is as yet unknown.

The TCR originated in a man over 45 who received an inactivated influenza vaccine. Source: PBMCs from blood, taken 11 to 12 days after vaccination. The chain carries TRBV30 and TRBJ2-7, with D possibly being TRBD1 (6 bases). CDR3 sequence: CAWMSGAYEQYF. In DNA, the CDR3 is TGTGCCTGGATGTCAGGGGCCTACGAGCAGTACTTC. Together with reference TRBV30 and TRBJ2-7, the CDR3 gives the full variable domain: SQTIHQWPATLVQPVGSPLSLECTVEGTSNPNLYWYRQAAGRGLQLLFYSVGIGQISSEVPQNLSASRPQDRQFILSSKKLLLSDSGFYLCAWMSGAYEQYFGPGTRLTVT.